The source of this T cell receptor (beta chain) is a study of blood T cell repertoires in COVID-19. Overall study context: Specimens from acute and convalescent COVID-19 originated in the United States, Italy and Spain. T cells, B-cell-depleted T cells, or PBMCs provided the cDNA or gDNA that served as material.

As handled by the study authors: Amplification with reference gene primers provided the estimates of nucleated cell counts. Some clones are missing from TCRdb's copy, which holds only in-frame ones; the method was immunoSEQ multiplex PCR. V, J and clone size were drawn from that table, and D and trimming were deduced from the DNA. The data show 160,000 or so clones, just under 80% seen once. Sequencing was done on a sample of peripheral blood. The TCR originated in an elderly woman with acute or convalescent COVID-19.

CDR3 protein: CASSLGWLTDTQYF. For the CDR3, the DNA is TGCGCCAGCAGCTTGGGATGGCTCACAGATACGCAGTATTTT. V gene TRBV5-1 combines with J gene TRBJ2-3; D gene unclear. V lost 0 bases, J lost 2 bases, and 7 bases lay in between. The CDR3 consists of 14 residues. The V gene's germline CDR1 is SGHRS and CDR2 YFSETQ.